This T cell receptor beta chain was identified in a study of cytomegalovirus exposure and HLA in healthy donors. About the study: One earlier analysis, a look at roughly 180 million T cells, found some 110 million unique TCR beta sequences.

Germline V gene sequence: CDR1 MRHNA, CDR2 SNTAGT. The CDR3 loop spans 14 amino acids. V lost 0 bases and J 6 bases, leaving 12 bases between the germline ends. This PCR relied on a set of 60 Vbeta primers and 13 Jbeta primers. Generated by immunoSEQ multiplex PCR, the TCRdb table keeps only in-frame clones and is missing some. The sample records approximately 91,000 clones, under 75% being singletons. Regarding this clone: Antigen: not known.

Study findings and constraints: The study designated fewer than 200 TCR beta chains cytomegalovirus-associated. Reportedly, fewer N-insertions than the approximately 690-donor mean appeared in an Asian-associated ancestry cluster in a later analysis. With later analysis, a missense DCLRE1C variant became linked to TCR beta V- and J-gene trimming.

The TCR originated in a female donor in good health and CMV-seronegative. The chain employs TRBV6-4 and TRBJ2-7, with D perhaps TRBD2 (5 bases). Material for sequencing was PBMCs. CDR3 DNA: TGTGCCAGCAGTGACTCCGAGGGAAATTGCGAGCAGTACTTC. Protein sequence: CASSDSEGNCEQYF.